A selection of T cell receptor beta chains follows, all from one sample in a study of CXCR3-negative and CXCR3-positive naive CD8 T cells. TCRdb re-called the 5' RACE reads and shows each CDR3 protein once, DNA omitted. The table counts around 63,000 distinct CDR3 sequences; around 4.9% lies in the top ten. Sequencing used naive CXCR3+ CD8+ T cells from blood. All receptors derive from a human donor in good health. Some clones in this sample may be carry-over from other donors' samples. Each CDR3 is given with its conserved first and last residue.

>TRBV29-1|TRBJ1-1
CSVEGTGVLYTEAFF
>TRBV12-3/TRBV12-4|TRBJ2-5
CASSFERSETQYF
>TRBV27|TRBJ2-5
CASSLLGQETQYF
>TRBV5-4|TRBJ2-1
CASSTPPALYNEQFF
>TRBV12-3/TRBV12-4|TRBJ1-4
CASSRGLEKLFF
>TRBV29-1|TRBJ2-2
CSVVGDANTGELFF
>TRBV7-9|TRBJ2-7
CASSWGLDEQYF
>TRBV21-1|TRBJ2-7
CASSFRLTGISEQYF
>TRBV6-2/TRBV6-3|TRBJ1-2
CASSPGTGYDGYTF
>TRBV29-1|TRBJ2-3
CSVVASGSDTQYF
>TRBV20-1|TRBJ2-1
CSAPQGAPDYNEQFF
>TRBV5-4|TRBJ2-3
CASSMSGLGVIYTDTQYF
>TRBV7-9|TRBJ2-5
CASSPLTGGVETQYF
>TRBV7-3|TRBJ2-7
CASSLRPGLAPPGTSYEQYF
>TRBV7-9|TRBJ2-1
CASSSDGLAGNEQFF
>TRBV20-1|TRBJ2-3
CSASRTETSTDTQYF
>TRBV29-1|TRBJ2-3
CSVEAGTTDTQYF
>TRBV6-2/TRBV6-3|TRBJ2-1
CASSYSDRGEGLYNEQFF
>TRBV29-1|TRBJ2-3
CSVEGDDTQYF
>TRBV5-1|TRBJ2-7
CASTNTGTYEQYF
>TRBV28|TRBJ1-5
CASYGRYSNQPQHF
>TRBV9|TRBJ2-3
CASSPTSGIRDTQYF
>TRBV6-5|TRBJ2-1
CASSYSILGPYNEQFF
>TRBV20-1|TRBJ2-7
CSARFDGGIGEQYF
>TRBV6-1|TRBJ1-1
CASSEADNTGYTEAFF
>TRBV29-1|TRBJ2-7
CSGVASDEQYF
>TRBV7-3|TRBJ2-2
CASSPQGLAYTGELFF
>TRBV7-9|TRBJ2-2
CASSNGRGNTGELFF
>TRBV27|TRBJ1-2
CASSSGGSPYGYTF
>TRBV9|TRBJ2-1
CASSVGGSNNEQFF
>TRBV6-2/TRBV6-3|TRBJ2-5
CASSYTGSLQETQYF
>TRBV7-9|TRBJ2-1
CASSSPDGNEQFF
>TRBV19|TRBJ2-1
CASRVANEQFF